One T cell receptor beta chain is described in this entry. This sample was taken from a study of blood T cell repertoires in COVID-19. Turning to the study itself: Researchers got acute and convalescent COVID-19 samples from the United States, Italy and Spain. The cDNA or gDNA used as material had been derived from T cells, B-cell-depleted T cells, or PBMCs.

Under the authors' procedure: Counts of nucleated cells, estimated from reference gene primer amplification, were obtained. The assay was immunoSEQ multiplex PCR, and TCRdb's table has in-frame clones only and misses some. V, J and clone size derive from that table, while D and trimming were established from the DNA sequence. The sample contains fewer than 350,000 clones, 90% of which appear only once. Seattle researchers signed up patients amid active infection and tracked them longitudinally. This CDR3 region has 14 residues. CDR1 and CDR2 (germline): WNHNN, SYGVQD (reference sequence). Germline trimming cut 0 bases from V and 5 bases from J; bases unmatched to any gene: 4.

The source of this sequence is a woman under 40 with COVID-19, enrolled during active disease. The J gene is TRBJ2-7, the V gene TRBV10-1; 7 bases align to TRBD1. Sequencing was carried out using peripheral blood. CDR3 loop: CASSESRGIDEQYF. The DNA of the CDR3 is TGCGCCAGCAGTGAGTCCAGGGGGATCGACGAGCAGTACTTC.